The source of this T cell receptor (beta chain) is a study of response to subunit inactivated influenza vaccine. General study points: Authors suggested each seasonal influenza vaccination recruits few new T cells.

There are a few counts of this clonotype. Its antigen remains unknown. Using its own MiXCR run on the RT-PCR reads, TCRdb lists one record per CDR3 protein. The sample includes 400,000 to 650,000 distinct CDR3 sequences, 6% to 9% of them seen just once. The CDR3 has 15 amino acids. The V gene's germline CDR1 is MNHNS and CDR2 SASEGT. Trimming took 4 bases from V and 0 from J; bases not matched to a gene: 6. The sequence was collected from a man aged 50 to 75 who received an inactivated influenza vaccine. This sequence joins TRBV6-1 and TRBJ2-7; 7 bases fit TRBD1. Sequences were derived from PBMCs from blood, sampled about 24 months after vaccination. The CDR3 nucleotides read TGTGCCAGCAGTGGACAGGGAGTAAACTCCTACGAGCAGTACTTC. Encoded protein: CASSGQGVNSYEQYF.